The text below deals with one TCR beta chain. This entry comes from a study of T-cell memory formation after mild COVID-19. Overall study context: Largely donor-specific sequence clusters came from two donors.

The 5'RACE method, run with constant-segment primers, produced TCR alpha and TCR beta cDNA libraries (carrying sample barcodes and UMIs). Using its own MiXCR run on the 5' RACE reads, TCRdb lists one record per CDR3 protein. The sample yields 250,000 to 350,000 distinct CDR3 sequences, less than 20% seen once. CDR3 size: 14 residues. V was trimmed by 0 bases and J by 7 bases, leaving 10 bases between them. Germline-derived CDR1 and CDR2 are SGHRS and YFSETQ. The sample comprised PBMCs or a T cell subset sorted from them (not recorded which). J is TRBJ1-4 and V is TRBV5-1; D not certain. This TCR was sampled from a man between 18 and 29 years old who had mild COVID-19 (a few samples of this study predate the infection). Cell type and time point are not known. CDR3 sequence reads: CASSLASGGEKLFF. The CDR3 coding sequence is TGCGCCAGCAGCTTGGCTAGCGGTGGTGAAAAACTGTTTTTT.